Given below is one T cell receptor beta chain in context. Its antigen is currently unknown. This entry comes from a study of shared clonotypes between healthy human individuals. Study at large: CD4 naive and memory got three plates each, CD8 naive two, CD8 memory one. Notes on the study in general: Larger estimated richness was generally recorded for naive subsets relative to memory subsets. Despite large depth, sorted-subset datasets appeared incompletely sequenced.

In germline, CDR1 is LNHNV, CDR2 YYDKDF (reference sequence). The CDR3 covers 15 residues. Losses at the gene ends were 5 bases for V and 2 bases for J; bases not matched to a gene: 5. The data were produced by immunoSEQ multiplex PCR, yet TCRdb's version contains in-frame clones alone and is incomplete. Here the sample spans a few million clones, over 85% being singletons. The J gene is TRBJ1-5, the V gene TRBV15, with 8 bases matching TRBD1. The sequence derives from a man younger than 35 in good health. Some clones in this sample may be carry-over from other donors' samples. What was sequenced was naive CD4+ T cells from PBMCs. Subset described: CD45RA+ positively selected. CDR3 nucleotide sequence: TGTGCCACCAGCTTACCGGGACAGGGCAATCAGCCCCAGCATTTT. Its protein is CATSLPGQGNQPQHF. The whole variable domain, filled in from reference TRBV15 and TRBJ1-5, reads DAMVIQNPRYQVTQFGKPVTLSCSQTLNHNVMYWYQQKSSQAPKLLFHYYDKDFNNEADTPDNFQSRRPNTSFCFLDIRSPGLGDTAMYLCATSLPGQGNQPQHFGDGTRLSIL.